These 20 T cell receptor beta chains came from one sample sequenced in a study of CD8+CD57+ T cells in acquired aplastic anemia. Genomic DNA constituted the template upon which TCR beta VDJ and CDR3 profiling was performed. MiXCR was run by TCRdb on the reads, yielding one entry per CDR3 protein. The repertoire consists of 200,000 to 250,000 distinct CDR3 sequences, with over 60% occurring once and the leading ten covering about 29%. Sequences were obtained from sorted CD4+, CD8+, or CD8+CD57+ T cells (not recorded which) from PBMCs. The source is a human donor in good health.

The chain has TRBV15 and TRBJ2-1; 9 bases line up with TRBD1. The CDR3 is made up of 16 amino acids. Germline assignment: CDR1 LNHNV and CDR2 YYDKDF (reference sequence). After removal of 0 bases from V and 4 bases from J, the junction contained 4 bases not matched to a gene. In nucleotides, the CDR3 is TGTGCCACCAGCAGAGATCCGGGACAGGGATACAATGAGCAGTTCTTC. Amino acid sequence: CATSRDPGQGYNEQFF.

The chain is built from TRBV5-1 and TRBJ2-7, with D perhaps matching TRBD1 or TRBD2 (5 bases each). The CDR3 has 17 residues. With 1 base removed from V and 0 bases from J, the gap between germline ends came to 17 bases. CDR1 and CDR2 from the germline V gene are SGHRS and YFSETQ. In nucleotides, the CDR3 is TGCGCCAGCAGCTTGTCTGTGGGGACGCACAGCTCCTACGAGCAGTACTTC. Protein: CASSLSVGTHSSYEQYF.

In this sample, this clonotype turned up many times. The chain combines TRBV5-1 with TRBJ2-7; 8 bases agree with TRBD1. Germline loops: CDR1 SGHRS, CDR2 YFSETQ. The J segment lost 1 base and the V segment lost 0 bases, leaving 6 bases of the junction unmatched. The CDR3 sequence is 16 residues long. The CDR3 nucleotides are TGCGCCAGCAGCTTGGACGGGACAGGCCTTTCCTACGAGCAGTACTTC. Translated, it gives CASSLDGTGLSYEQYF.

This rearrangement joins TRBV10-3 to TRBJ1-1; no reliable D call. V lost 0 bases, J lost 4 bases, and 6 bases lay in between. The CDR3 runs 13 residues. Germline V gives CDR1 ENHRY, CDR2 SYGVKD. CDR3 sequence (DNA): TGTGCCATCAGTGAGTCGCTGGGCACTGAAGCTTTCTTT. Translated: CAISESLGTEAFF.

J is TRBJ1-2 and V is TRBV9; the D is unclear. V shed 2 bases and J shed 2 bases, with 7 bases lying between them. Germline lookup yields CDR1 SGDLS and CDR2 YYNGEE. The CDR3 consists of 13 residues. CDR3 sequence reads: CASSVNANYGYTF. The DNA of the CDR3 is TGTGCCAGCAGCGTCAACGCGAACTATGGCTACACCTTC.

The V and J genes are TRBV12-3 or TRBV12-4 and TRBJ2-5, with 10 bases aligning to TRBD2. V dropped 7 bases and J dropped 9; count of bases not matched to a gene: 17. The CDR3 contains 16 residues. The CDR3 reads CASKPSQTSGLVPQYF. Here the CDR3 DNA reads TGTGCCAGCAAACCCTCCCAGACTAGCGGGCTAGTCCCCCAGTACTTC.

The CDR3 DNA reads TGCAGCCCGGGACTCAACGTCTACGAGCAGTACTTC. This translates into CSPGLNVYEQYF. The J gene is TRBJ2-7, the V gene TRBV29-1; possible D gene TRBD2, 6 bases. This CDR3 region has 12 residues. The germline gives CDR1 SQVTM, CDR2 ANQGSEA. Trimming pared 8 bases from V and 3 bases from J, leaving 14 bases between.

Judged by abundance, this clonotype is medium-sized. This chain connects TRBV7-7 to TRBJ2-5, with D uncertain. Trimming removed 4 bases at V and 4 bases at J, with 7 bases between. Germline V gene data show CDR1 as SSHAT and CDR2 as FNYEAQ (reference sequence). CDR3 size: 12 residues. DNA for the CDR3: TGTGCCAGCAGCTCTAGTGCAGAGACCCAGTACTTC. Translated, it gives CASSSSAETQYF. The variable domain in full, with the rest retrieved from reference TRBV7-7 and TRBJ2-5, is GAGVSQSPRYKVTKRGQDVTLRCDPISSHATLYWYQQALGQGPEFLTYFNYEAQPDKSGLPSDRFSAERPEGSISTLTIQRTEQRDSAMYRCASSSSAETQYFGPGTRLLVL.

The J gene is TRBJ2-7, the V gene TRBV19, with D perhaps given as TRBD1 or TRBD2 (5 bases each). Germline V gene data show CDR1 as LNHDA and CDR2 as SQIVND (reference sequence). This CDR3 is 11 amino acids long. The V gene lost 5 bases and the J gene lost 6 bases, with 8 bases spanning the gap. CDR3 amino acids: CASSGGAEQYF. CDR3 DNA: TGTGCCAGTAGTGGGGGTGCCGAGCAGTACTTC.

This clonotype has a count of ten or more. The CDR3 region is CASSAGSGKYNEQFF. The CDR3 DNA follows: TGTGCCAGCAGTGCGGGTAGCGGGAAATACAATGAGCAGTTCTTC. This chain joins TRBV2 and TRBJ2-1; 8 nucleotides match TRBD2. V shed 4 bases, J shed 4 bases, and the junction held 6 bases outside the gene matches. The CDR3 has 15 residues. Germline V gene sequence: CDR1 SNHLY, CDR2 FYNNEI.

This clonotype has at least ten counts. The rearrangement joins TRBV27 to TRBJ1-6; 11 nucleotides align to TRBD1. Trimming took 3 bases from V and 4 from J; bases not matched to a gene: 5. CDR1 and CDR2 (germline): MNHEY, SMNVEV (reference sequence). The CDR3 is 17 amino acids. The DNA for the CDR3 is TGTGCCAGCAGTTTGACCGGGACAGGGGGTTATAATTCACCCCTCCACTTT. It translates to CASSLTGTGGYNSPLHF.

The chain combines TRBV7-3 with TRBJ1-1, with 9 positions matching TRBD1. Trimming cost V 4 bases and J 3 bases; bases outside gene matches: 6. The CDR3 has 15 residues. CDR1 is SGHTA, CDR2 FQGTGA, per germline. This CDR3 reads CASSSGQGMDTEAFF. The CDR3, as DNA: TGTGCCAGCAGCTCGGGACAGGGCATGGACACTGAAGCTTTCTTT.

The chain combines TRBV15 with TRBJ2-7, with 7 bases fitting TRBD2. The germline V gene has CDR1 LNHNV and CDR2 YYDKDF (reference sequence). V lost 5 bases to trimming and J lost 4 bases; unmatched junction nucleotides: 5. This CDR3 has 13 amino acids. The CDR3 spells CATSSEREYEQYF. The CDR3 DNA follows: TGTGCCACCAGCTCTGAGCGGGAATACGAGCAGTACTTC.

As concerns this clonotype: This could be a read error, since a much larger clone is one nucleotide away. CDR3 DNA: TGTGCCAGCAGCTCCGGGACTAGCGGGGGTGCGGAGACCCGGTACTTC. It yields the protein CASSSGTSGGAETRYF. This chain uses TRBV7-3 with TRBJ2-5; 14 nucleotides agree with TRBD2. This CDR3 comprises 16 residues. Germline V gene data show CDR1 as SGHTA and CDR2 as FQGTGA.

This clonotype was observed a few times. The CDR3 protein is CSAKLAGQETQYF. Written as DNA, the CDR3 is TGCAGTGCTAAACTAGCGGGGCAAGAGACCCAGTACTTC. V usage is TRBV20-1 and J usage is TRBJ2-5; 10 bases agree with TRBD2. The CDR3 loop spans 13 amino acids. V shed 4 bases, J shed 2 bases, and the junction held 1 base outside the gene matches. CDR1 is DFQATT and CDR2 is SNEGSKA in the germline V gene (reference sequence).

The table lists this clonotype with a count of one. J is TRBJ1-4 and V is TRBV24-1, with 7 nucleotides matching TRBD1. Per germline, CDR1 KGHDR and CDR2 SFDVKD. V lost 5 bases, J lost 5 bases, and 10 bases stayed unmatched. CDR3 length: 16 amino acids. The CDR3 reads CATSAGGDSKNEKLFF. DNA of the CDR3: TGTGCCACCAGTGCCGGCGGGGACAGTAAGAATGAAAAACTGTTTTTT.

The gene calls are TRBV19 and TRBJ1-2, with D possibly TRBD1 on 5 matching bases. Germline lookup yields CDR1 LNHDA and CDR2 SQIVND (reference sequence). CDR3 size: 12 residues. Trimming cost V 3 bases and J 4 bases, with 6 bases left between them. For the CDR3, the DNA is TGTGCCAGTAGTATGGGACCCTATGGCTACACCTTC. It codes for CASSMGPYGYTF.

This CDR3 is CASGQGASGANVLTF. The CDR3 DNA sequence: TGTGCCTCGGGACAGGGAGCCTCTGGGGCCAACGTCCTGACTTTC. The V gene is TRBV10-3, the J gene TRBJ2-6; 9 bases map to TRBD1. The CDR3 is 15 amino acids. Per germline, CDR1 ENHRY and CDR2 SYGVKD. V was clipped by 11 bases and J by 0 bases; unmatched bases: 5.

The chain has TRBV11-2 and TRBJ1-2; D may be TRBD1 (5 bases). This CDR3 spans 15 amino acids. Germline values: CDR1 SGHAT, CDR2 FQNNGV. V gave up 6 bases and J gave up 8 bases, with 22 bases separating them. The CDR3 sequence is CASSEFGETSGGYTF. The CDR3 DNA is TGTGCCAGCAGTGAATTCGGGGAAACATCAGGGGGCTACACCTTC. Supplemented by reference TRBV11-2 and TRBJ1-2, the full variable domain reads EAGVAQSPRYKIIEKRQSVAFWCNPISGHATLYWYQQILGQGPKLLIQFQNNGVVDDSQLPKDRFSAERLKGVDSTLKIQPAKLEDSAVYLCASSEFGETSGGYTFGSGTRLTVV.

The J gene is TRBJ2-3, the V gene TRBV5-6; TRBD1 matches at 8 bases. The CDR3 is 15 amino acids. Germline lookup yields CDR1 SGHDT and CDR2 YYEEEE. Trimming removed 0 bases from V and 3 bases from J; junction bases left unmatched: 3. CDR3 sequence: CASSLGQGRTDTQYF. CDR3 bases: TGTGCCAGCAGCTTGGGACAGGGGAGGACAGATACGCAGTATTTT.